This T cell receptor (beta chain) was observed in a study of T-cell memory formation after mild COVID-19. As for the study in general: TCR clusters were largely donor specific.

Barcoded TCR alpha and TCR beta cDNA libraries with UMIs came from 5'RACE using constant-segment primers. TCRdb processed the 5' RACE reads anew with MiXCR; each CDR3 protein has one entry. Here the sample spans some 250,000 distinct CDR3 sequences, around 17% being singletons. This clonotype has more than one count but fewer than ten. Its matching antigen is unknown. Study outcomes and limitations: CM and EM subsets held most contracting CD4+ clones; EMRA held CD8+ ones. Second-wave clones that peaked on day 37 lacked confirmed SARS-CoV-2 specificity.

This receptor was identified in a man aged 18 to 35 who had mild COVID-19 (a few samples of this study predate the infection). Cell type and time point are not known. Sequencing was done on a sample of PBMCs or a T cell subset sorted from them (not recorded which).

CDR3 in amino acids: CSASRGPSYEQYF. Here the CDR3 DNA reads TGCAGTGCTAGTCGGGGGCCTTCCTACGAGCAGTACTTC. The V gene is TRBV20-1, the J gene TRBJ2-7; D tentatively reads TRBD1 or TRBD2 (6 bases each). Germline V gives CDR1 DFQATT, CDR2 SNEGSKA (reference sequence). The CDR3 length is 13 residues. V gave up 3 bases and J gave up 1 base, with 10 bases separating them.